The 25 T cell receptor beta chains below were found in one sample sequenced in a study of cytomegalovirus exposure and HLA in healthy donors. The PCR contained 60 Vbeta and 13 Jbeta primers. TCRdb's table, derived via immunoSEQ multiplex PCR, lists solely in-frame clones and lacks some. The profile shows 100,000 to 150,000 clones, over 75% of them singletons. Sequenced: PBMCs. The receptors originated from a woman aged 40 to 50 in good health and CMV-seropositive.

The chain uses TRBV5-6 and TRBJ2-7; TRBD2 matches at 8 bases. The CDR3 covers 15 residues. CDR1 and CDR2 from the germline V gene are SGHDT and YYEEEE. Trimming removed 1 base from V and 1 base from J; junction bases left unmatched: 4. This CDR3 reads CASSLKSGRSYEQYF. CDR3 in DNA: TGTGCCAGCAGCTTGAAAAGCGGGAGATCCTACGAGCAGTACTTC.

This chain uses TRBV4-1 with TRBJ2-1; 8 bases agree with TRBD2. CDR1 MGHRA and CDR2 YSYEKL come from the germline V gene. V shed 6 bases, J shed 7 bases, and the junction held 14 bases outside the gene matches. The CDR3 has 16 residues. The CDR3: CASRPIREGPNNEQFF. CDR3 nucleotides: TGCGCCAGCAGGCCGATTCGGGAGGGCCCTAATAATGAGCAGTTCTTC.

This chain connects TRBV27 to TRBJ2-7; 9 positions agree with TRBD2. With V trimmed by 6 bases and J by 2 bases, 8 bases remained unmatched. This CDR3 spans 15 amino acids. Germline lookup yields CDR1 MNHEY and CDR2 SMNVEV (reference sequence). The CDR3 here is CASSTGTSSPYEQYF. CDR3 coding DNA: TGTGCCAGCAGCACCGGGACTAGCAGTCCCTACGAGCAGTACTTC.

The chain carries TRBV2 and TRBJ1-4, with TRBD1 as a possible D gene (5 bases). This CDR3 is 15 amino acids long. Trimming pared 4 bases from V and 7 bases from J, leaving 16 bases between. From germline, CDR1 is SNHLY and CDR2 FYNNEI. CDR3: CASSVTQGLGEKLFF. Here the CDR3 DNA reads TGTGCCAGCAGTGTGACCCAGGGTTTGGGTGAAAAACTGTTTTTT.

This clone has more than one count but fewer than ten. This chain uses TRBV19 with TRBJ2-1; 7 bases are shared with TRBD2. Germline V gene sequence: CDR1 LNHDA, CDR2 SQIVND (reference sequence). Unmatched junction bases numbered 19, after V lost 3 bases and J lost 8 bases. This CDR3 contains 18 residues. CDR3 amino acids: CASSMAFPGLVIIYEQFF. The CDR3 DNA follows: TGTGCCAGTAGTATGGCGTTTCCAGGACTAGTAATAATCTATGAGCAGTTCTTC.

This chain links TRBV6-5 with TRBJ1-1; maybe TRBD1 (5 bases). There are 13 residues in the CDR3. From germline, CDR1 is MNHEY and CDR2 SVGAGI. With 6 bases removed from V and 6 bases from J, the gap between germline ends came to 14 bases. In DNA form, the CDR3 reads TGTGCCAGCAGCGGTAGGACACCCCCTGAAGCTTTCTTT. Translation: CASSGRTPPEAFF.

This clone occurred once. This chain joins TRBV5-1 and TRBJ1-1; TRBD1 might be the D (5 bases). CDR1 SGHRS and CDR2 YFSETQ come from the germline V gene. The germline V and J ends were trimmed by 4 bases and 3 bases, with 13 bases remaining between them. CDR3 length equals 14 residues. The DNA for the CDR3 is TGCGCCAGCAGCCCAACGGGGGGGGACACTGAAGCTTTCTTT. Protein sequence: CASSPTGGDTEAFF.

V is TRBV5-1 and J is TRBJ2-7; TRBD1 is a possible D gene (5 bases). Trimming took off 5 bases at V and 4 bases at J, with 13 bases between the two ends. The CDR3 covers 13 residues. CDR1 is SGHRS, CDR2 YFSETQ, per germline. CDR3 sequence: CASSEARAYEQYF. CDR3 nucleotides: TGCGCCAGCAGTGAAGCCAGGGCTTACGAGCAGTACTTC.

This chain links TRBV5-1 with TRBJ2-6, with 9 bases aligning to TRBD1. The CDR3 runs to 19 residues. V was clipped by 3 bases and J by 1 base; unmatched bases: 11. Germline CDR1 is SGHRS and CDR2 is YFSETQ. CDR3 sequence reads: CASSSLPGQGKSGANVLTF. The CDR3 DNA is TGCGCCAGCAGCTCGCTCCCGGGACAGGGTAAATCTGGGGCCAACGTCCTGACTTTC.

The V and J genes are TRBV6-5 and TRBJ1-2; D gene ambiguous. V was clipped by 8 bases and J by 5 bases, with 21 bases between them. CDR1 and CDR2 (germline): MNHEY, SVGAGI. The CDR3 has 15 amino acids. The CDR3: CASRYGRALIYGYTF. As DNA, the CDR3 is TGTGCCAGCCGATACGGGAGGGCACTAATTTATGGCTACACCTTC.

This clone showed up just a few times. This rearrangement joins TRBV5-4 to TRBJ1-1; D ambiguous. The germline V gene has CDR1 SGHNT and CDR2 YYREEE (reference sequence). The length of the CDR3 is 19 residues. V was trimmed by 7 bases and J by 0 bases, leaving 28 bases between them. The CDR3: CASPVSPPERASLNTEAFF. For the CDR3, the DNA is TGTGCCAGCCCCGTCAGCCCCCCAGAGAGGGCCAGCCTGAACACTGAAGCTTTCTTT.

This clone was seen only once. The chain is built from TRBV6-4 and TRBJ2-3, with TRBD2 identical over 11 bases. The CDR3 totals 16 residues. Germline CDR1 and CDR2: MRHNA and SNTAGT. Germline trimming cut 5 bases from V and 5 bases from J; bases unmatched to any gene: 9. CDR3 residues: CASSQLAGGLQDTQYF. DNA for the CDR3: TGTGCCAGCAGTCAATTAGCGGGAGGGCTCCAAGATACGCAGTATTTT.

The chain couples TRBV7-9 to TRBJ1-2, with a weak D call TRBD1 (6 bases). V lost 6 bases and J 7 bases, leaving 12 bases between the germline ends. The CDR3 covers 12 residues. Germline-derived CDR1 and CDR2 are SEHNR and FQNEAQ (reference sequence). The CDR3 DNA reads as TGTGCCAGCAGAGGGGGGGGGACTGGCTACACCTTC. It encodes CASRGGGTGYTF.

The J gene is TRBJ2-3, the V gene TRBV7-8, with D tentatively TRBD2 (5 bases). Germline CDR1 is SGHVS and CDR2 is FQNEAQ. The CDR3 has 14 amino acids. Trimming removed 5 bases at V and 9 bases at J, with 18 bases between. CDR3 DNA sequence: TGTGCCAGCAGCCCCGTCGCTAACTCGGGGACGCAGTATTTT. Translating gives CASSPVANSGTQYF.

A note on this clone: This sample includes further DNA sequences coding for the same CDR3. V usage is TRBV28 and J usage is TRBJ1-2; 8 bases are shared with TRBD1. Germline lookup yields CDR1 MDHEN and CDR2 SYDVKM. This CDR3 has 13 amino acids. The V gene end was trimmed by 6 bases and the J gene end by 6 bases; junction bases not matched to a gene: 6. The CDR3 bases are TGTGCCAGCAGCAGGACAGGGAATAATGGCTACACCTTC. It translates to CASSRTGNNGYTF.

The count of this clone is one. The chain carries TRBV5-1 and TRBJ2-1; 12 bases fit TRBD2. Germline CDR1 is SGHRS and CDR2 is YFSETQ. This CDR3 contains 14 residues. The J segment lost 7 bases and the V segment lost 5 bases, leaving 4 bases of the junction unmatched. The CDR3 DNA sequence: TGCGCCAGCAGGTCCGGGACTAGCGGGAATGAGCAGTTCTTC. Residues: CASRSGTSGNEQFF.

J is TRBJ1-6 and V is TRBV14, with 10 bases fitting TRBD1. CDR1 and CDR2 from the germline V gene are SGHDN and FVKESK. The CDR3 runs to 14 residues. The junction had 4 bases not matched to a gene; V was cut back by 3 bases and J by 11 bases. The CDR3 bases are TGTGCCAGCAGCCATTGGGACAGGGGAGCACCCCTCCACTTT. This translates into CASSHWDRGAPLHF.

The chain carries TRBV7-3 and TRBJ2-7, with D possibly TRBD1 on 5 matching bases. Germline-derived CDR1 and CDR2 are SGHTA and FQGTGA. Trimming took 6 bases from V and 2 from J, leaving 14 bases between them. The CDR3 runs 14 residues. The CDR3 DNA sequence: TGTGCCAGCAGGTCCCCCGACAGAACCTACGAGCAGTACTTC. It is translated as CASRSPDRTYEQYF.

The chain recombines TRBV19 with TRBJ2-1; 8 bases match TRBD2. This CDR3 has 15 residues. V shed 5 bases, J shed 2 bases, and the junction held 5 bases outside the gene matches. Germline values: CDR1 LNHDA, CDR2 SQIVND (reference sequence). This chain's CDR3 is CASSEAGVPYNEQFF. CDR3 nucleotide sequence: TGTGCCAGTAGTGAAGCGGGAGTCCCCTACAATGAGCAGTTCTTC.

For the CDR3, the DNA is TGTGCCAGCAGCCAATTCAGGGGGAACAATCAGCCCCAGCATTTT. Translation gives CASSQFRGNNQPQHF. The chain combines TRBV6-6 with TRBJ1-5; 7 nucleotides line up with TRBD1. Germline V gives CDR1 MNHNY, CDR2 SVGAGI (reference sequence). The CDR3 loop spans 15 amino acids. Trimming removed 6 bases from V and 3 bases from J; junction bases left unmatched: 8.

The CDR3 loop is CASSIDLTGTSYEQYF. In DNA, the CDR3 is TGTGCCAGTAGTATAGACTTGACGGGTACCTCCTACGAGCAGTACTTC. The V gene is TRBV19, the J gene TRBJ2-7; D is uncertain. CDR3 size: 16 residues. V gave up 0 bases and J gave up 0 bases, with 12 bases separating them. Germline V lookup: CDR1 LNHDA, CDR2 SQIVND (reference sequence).

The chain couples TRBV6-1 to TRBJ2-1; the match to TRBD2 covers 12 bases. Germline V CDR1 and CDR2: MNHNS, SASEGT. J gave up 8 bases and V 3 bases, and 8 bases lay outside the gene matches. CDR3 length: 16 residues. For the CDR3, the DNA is TGTGCCAGCAGTGACGGACTAGCGGGAAATTCGTATGAGCAGTTCTTC. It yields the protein CASSDGLAGNSYEQFF.

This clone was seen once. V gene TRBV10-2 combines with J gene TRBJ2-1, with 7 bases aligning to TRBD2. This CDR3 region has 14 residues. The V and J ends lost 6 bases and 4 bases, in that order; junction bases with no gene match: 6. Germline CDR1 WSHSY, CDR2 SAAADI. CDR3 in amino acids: CASRGLAVYNEQFF. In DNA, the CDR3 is TGCGCCAGCAGAGGGCTAGCGGTTTACAATGAGCAGTTCTTC.

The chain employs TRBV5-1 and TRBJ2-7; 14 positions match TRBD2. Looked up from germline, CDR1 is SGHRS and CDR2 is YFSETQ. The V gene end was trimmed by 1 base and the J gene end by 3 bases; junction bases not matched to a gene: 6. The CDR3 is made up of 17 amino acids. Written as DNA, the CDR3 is TGCGCCAGCAGCTTGCAAGGACTAGCGGGAGGTATCTACGAGCAGTACTTC. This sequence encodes CASSLQGLAGGIYEQYF.

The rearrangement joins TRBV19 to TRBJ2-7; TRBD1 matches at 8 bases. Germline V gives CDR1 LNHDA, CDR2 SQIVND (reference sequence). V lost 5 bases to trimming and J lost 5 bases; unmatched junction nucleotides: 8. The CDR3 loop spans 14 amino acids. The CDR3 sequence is CASSPGQGFDEQYF. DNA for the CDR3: TGTGCCAGTAGTCCAGGACAGGGTTTCGACGAGCAGTACTTC.